Shown below are 21 T cell receptor beta chains from a single sample sequenced in a study of OX40 agonist ivuxolimab in advanced cancers. Repertoires were generated with immunoSEQ multiplex PCR, while TCRdb's copy carries only in-frame clones and drops some. In the table there are roughly 62,000 clones, roughly 84% of which are singletons. This specimen was CD4+ or CD8+ T cells sorted from blood, taken in a trial of the OX40 agonist ivuxolimab. These receptors came from an adult with an advanced solid tumor such as melanoma, head and neck, liver or kidney cancer.

DNA for the CDR3: TGTGCCAGCAGCCAGAGCGGGGGCCTGCAGTATTTT. This translates into CASSQSGGLQYF. V usage is TRBV7-3 and J usage is TRBJ2-3; 8 nucleotides line up with TRBD2. This CDR3 has 12 residues. V trimming: 5 bases; J trimming: 11 bases; junction bases outside the gene matches: 6. Germline-derived CDR1 and CDR2 are SGHTA and FQGTGA.

The gene calls are TRBV5-4 and TRBJ1-1; maybe TRBD1 (5 bases). With 8 bases removed from V and 4 bases from J, the gap between germline ends came to 15 bases. Germline CDR1 reads SGHNT; CDR2 reads YYREEE (reference sequence). This CDR3 region has 13 residues. The CDR3 DNA reads as TGTGCCAGTAGATTTCAGGGTGCCACTGAAGCTTTCTTT. As protein: CASRFQGATEAFF.

The count of this clone is one. The J gene is TRBJ2-5, the V gene TRBV14; D may be TRBD1 (5 bases). CDR1 is SGHDN, CDR2 FVKESK, per germline. The V gene lost 2 bases and the J gene lost 9 bases, with 16 bases spanning the gap. This CDR3 has 14 amino acids. CDR3 bases: TGTGCCAGCAGCCAAACGACAGAGGCTCGGCCCCAGTACTTC. Protein product: CASSQTTEARPQYF. The full variable domain, with the rest looked up from reference TRBV14 and TRBJ2-5, is EAGVTQFPSHSVIEKGQTVTLRCDPISGHDNLYWYRRVMGKEIKFLLHFVKESKQDESGMPNNRFLAERTGGTYSTLKVQPAELEDSGVYFCASSQTTEARPQYFGPGTRLLVL.

This chain connects TRBV10-2 to TRBJ1-3; D may be TRBD1 (6 bases). The germline gives CDR1 WSHSY, CDR2 SAAADI. The V end was cut by 6 bases, the J end by 0 bases, with 24 bases between. The CDR3 runs to 19 residues. The CDR3: CASSLGYTGAPGSGNTIYF. CDR3 DNA: TGCGCCAGCAGCCTTGGATATACGGGGGCGCCCGGCTCTGGAAACACCATATATTTT.

The V gene is TRBV5-1, the J gene TRBJ2-2, with 11 bases that match TRBD2. Germline V gene data show CDR1 as SGHRS and CDR2 as YFSETQ. CDR3 size: 15 residues. V was clipped by 2 bases and J by 3 bases; unmatched bases: 0. The CDR3 reads CASSLLAGDTGELFF. CDR3 in DNA: TGCGCCAGCAGCTTACTAGCGGGGGACACCGGGGAGCTGTTTTTT.

This clone was counted between two and nine times. V and J are TRBV11-2 and TRBJ2-4; D is ambiguous. CDR3 length: 14 amino acids. Germline loops: CDR1 SGHAT, CDR2 FQNNGV. V lost 4 bases and J lost 0, with 7 bases in between. In DNA form, the CDR3 reads TGTGCCAGCAGCTCCAGATTAGCCAAAAACATTCAGTACTTC. Translated: CASSSRLAKNIQYF.

This chain uses TRBV25-1 with TRBJ1-3; 7 bases fit TRBD1. CDR1 MGHDK and CDR2 SYGVNS come from the germline V gene. The V and J ends lost 6 bases and 2 bases, in that order; junction bases with no gene match: 10. The CDR3 runs 16 residues. Here the CDR3 DNA reads TGTGCCAGCAGCCCACAGGGGAAACGGGCTGGAAACACCATATATTTT. This codes for CASSPQGKRAGNTIYF.

The rearrangement links TRBV7-2 to TRBJ1-1; a possible D gene is TRBD1 (5 bases). The V end lost 2 bases, the J end lost 1 base, and 11 bases lay between the germline ends. The CDR3 is 15 amino acids. CDR1 is SGHTA, CDR2 FQGNSA, per germline. CDR3 sequence: CASSLRGRKNTEAFF. The CDR3 nucleotides read TGTGCCAGCAGCTTACGGGGACGGAAGAACACTGAAGCTTTCTTT.

The rearrangement links TRBV29-1 to TRBJ2-3; 11 positions match TRBD2. Germline trimming cut 7 bases from V and 1 base from J; bases unmatched to any gene: 10. The CDR3 extends over 16 amino acids. Germline loops: CDR1 SQVTM, CDR2 ANQGSEA. Here the CDR3 reads CSGTGTSGGGTDTQYF. As DNA, the CDR3 is TGCAGCGGCACCGGGACTAGCGGAGGGGGCACAGATACGCAGTATTTT.

This chain joins TRBV28 and TRBJ1-5; D is possibly TRBD1 (6 bases). Per germline, CDR1 MDHEN and CDR2 SYDVKM. This CDR3 region has 16 residues. V was cut by 6 bases and J by 3 bases, with 18 bases left in between. CDR3 sequence: CASRYNTDRNNQPQHF. In DNA, the CDR3 is TGTGCCAGCAGATATAACACTGACAGGAACAATCAGCCCCAGCATTTT.

The chain couples TRBV18 to TRBJ2-5; 7 positions match TRBD1. The CDR3 runs to 13 residues. V dropped 5 bases and J dropped 4; count of bases not matched to a gene: 4. Germline lookup yields CDR1 KGHSH and CDR2 LQKENI. CDR3 sequence: CASSAHRGETQYF. In DNA form, the CDR3 reads TGTGCCAGCTCAGCACACAGGGGAGAGACCCAGTACTTC.

This clone turned up a few times. The rearrangement uses TRBV28 and TRBJ1-2; TRBD1 matches 8 bases. The CDR3 has 16 amino acids. Germline CDR1 MDHEN, CDR2 SYDVKM. Unmatched junction bases numbered 13, after V lost 6 bases and J lost 4 bases. The chain's CDR3 is CASSSTSGGRAYGYTF. CDR3 sequence (DNA): TGTGCCAGCAGCTCAACATCAGGGGGCAGGGCCTATGGCTACACCTTC.

The CDR3 DNA reads as TGCAGTGGTCATGGAGTCACTGAAGCTTTCTTT. Encoded protein: CSGHGVTEAFF. This rearrangement joins TRBV20-1 to TRBJ1-1; D gene uncertain. Germline CDR1 reads DFQATT; CDR2 reads SNEGSKA (reference sequence). CDR3 length: 11 amino acids. The ends were cut back, 7 bases at V and 4 bases at J, with 10 bases in the middle.

The genes are TRBV10-3 and TRBJ2-1; TRBD1 agrees at 9 bases. Germline lookup yields CDR1 ENHRY and CDR2 SYGVKD. The CDR3 runs 16 residues. The ends lost 6 bases at V and 5 bases at J; junction bases unmatched: 11. The CDR3 here is CAIRPRAGTGNNEQFF. CDR3 nucleotides: TGTGCCATCAGACCGAGGGCCGGGACAGGGAACAATGAGCAGTTCTTC.

This sequence joins TRBV9 and TRBJ2-1; D uncertain. The CDR3 totals 13 residues. V was clipped by 2 bases and J by 8 bases, with 11 bases between them. CDR1 is SGDLS, CDR2 YYNGEE, per germline. For the CDR3, the DNA is TGTGCCAGCAGCGTCTGGGTCACCGATGAGCAGTTCTTC. Its protein is CASSVWVTDEQFF.

The chain couples TRBV19 to TRBJ2-3, with 7 bases matching TRBD2. Looked up from germline, CDR1 is LNHDA and CDR2 is SQIVND (reference sequence). The CDR3 is 16 residues long. V dropped 0 bases and J dropped 5; count of bases not matched to a gene: 8. CDR3 protein: CASSIDRGSGKDTQYF. The CDR3 DNA reads as TGTGCCAGTAGTATAGATCGCGGGAGCGGGAAAGATACGCAGTATTTT.

This sequence joins TRBV18 and TRBJ2-1; TRBD2 aligns across 8 bases. Germline V gene lookup returns CDR1 KGHSH and CDR2 LQKENI. The CDR3 is 16 amino acids. V lost 3 bases, J lost 9 bases, and 13 bases stayed unmatched. CDR3 in DNA: TGTGCCAGCTCACCTCCCTCAGCGGGAGACCGCGGTGAGCAGTTCTTC. Its translation is CASSPPSAGDRGEQFF.

The CDR3 DNA is TGTGCCAGCAGTCGAAGGGACAATGAGCAGTTCTTC. Residues: CASSRRDNEQFF. The chain recombines TRBV28 with TRBJ2-1; no clear D gene. V was shortened by 5 bases and J by 5 bases, with 7 bases between the two germline ends. The CDR3 spans 12 residues. CDR1 is MDHEN and CDR2 is SYDVKM in the germline V gene.

V and J are TRBV6-1 and TRBJ2-3; 8 nucleotides line up with TRBD2. The CDR3 is 14 amino acids. The germline gives CDR1 MNHNS, CDR2 SASEGT. The trim removed 7 bases at V and 2 bases at J, leaving 5 bases unmatched. The CDR3 DNA reads TGTGCCAGCAAATTCGGGGGGGACACAGATACGCAGTATTTT. Its translation is CASKFGGDTDTQYF.

This clone showed up just once. The chain uses TRBV6-6 and TRBJ1-4; no clear D. The CDR3 extends over 14 amino acids. Germline V gives CDR1 MNHNY, CDR2 SVGAGI (reference sequence). V lost 2 bases, J lost 4 bases, and 8 bases lay in between. The CDR3 reads CASSYRAGNEKLFF. Here the CDR3 DNA reads TGTGCCAGCAGTTACAGGGCCGGTAATGAAAAACTGTTTTTT.

This clone showed up just a few times. The gene calls are TRBV19 and TRBJ1-5, with D maybe TRBD1 (6 bases). The length of the CDR3 is 14 residues. Germline values: CDR1 LNHDA, CDR2 SQIVND (reference sequence). V was shortened by 6 bases and J by 2 bases, with 11 bases between the two germline ends. CDR3 DNA sequence: TGTGCCAGTAGGCAAAGGGGGGGCAATCAGCCCCAGCATTTT. This encodes CASRQRGGNQPQHF. Full variable domain (remainder filled in from reference TRBV19 and TRBJ1-5): DGGITQSPKYLFRKEGQNVTLSCEQNLNHDAMYWYRQDPGQGLRLIYYSQIVNDFQKGDIAEGYSVSREKKESFPLTVTSAQKNPTAFYLCASRQRGGNQPQHFGDGTRLSIL.